The 22 T cell receptor beta chains below were found in one sample sequenced in a study of T-cell memory formation after mild COVID-19. One entry per CDR3 protein results from TCRdb running MiXCR on the 5' RACE reads. This table holds more than 80,000 distinct CDR3 sequences, 12% found once. The sample was PBMCs or a T cell subset sorted from them (not recorded which). These receptors were taken from an adult woman who had mild COVID-19 (a few samples of this study predate the infection). Cell type and time point are not known.

This clonotype has only a few counts. This rearrangement joins TRBV7-9 to TRBJ2-1; no clear D gene. Trimming shortened V by 4 bases and J by 12 bases, and 13 bases separated the two germline ends. Germline V gene sequence: CDR1 SEHNR, CDR2 FQNEAQ (reference sequence). CDR3 size: 12 residues. For the CDR3, the DNA is TGTGCCAGCAGCTCGAGAAGTATCGGGCAGTTCTTC. Protein sequence: CASSSRSIGQFF.

This clonotype was observed at least ten times. The chain carries TRBV5-1 and TRBJ2-7; 10 nucleotides agree with TRBD1. Germline loops: CDR1 SGHRS, CDR2 YFSETQ. Trimming cost V 3 bases and J 6 bases; bases outside gene matches: 0. CDR3 length: 12 residues. CDR3 residues: CASSWDRGEQYF. CDR3 sequence (DNA): TGCGCCAGCAGCTGGGACAGGGGCGAGCAGTACTTC.

The CDR3 nucleotides are TGCAGCGTGGGTGGGACTAGCGAATCCCAAGAGACCCAGTACTTC. This gives the protein CSVGGTSESQETQYF. V usage is TRBV29-1 and J usage is TRBJ2-5; 10 bases align to TRBD2. Germline lookup yields CDR1 SQVTM and CDR2 ANQGSEA. V was clipped by 6 bases and J by 1 base; unmatched bases: 8. The CDR3 is 15 residues long.

This clonotype was observed a handful of times. The V gene is TRBV3-1, the J gene TRBJ1-4; unclear D gene. With 1 base removed from V and 4 bases from J, the gap between germline ends came to 10 bases. This CDR3 is 15 amino acids long. Per the germline V gene, CDR1 is LGHDT and CDR2 is YNNKEL (reference sequence). This CDR3 is CASSQVRTLNEKLFF. The CDR3 coding sequence is TGTGCCAGCAGCCAAGTACGGACTCTTAATGAAAAACTGTTTTTT.

V and J are TRBV20-1 and TRBJ2-7, with 13 positions matching TRBD2. CDR1 is DFQATT and CDR2 is SNEGSKA in the germline V gene (reference sequence). The CDR3 sequence is 18 residues long. V was clipped by 3 bases and J by 3 bases; unmatched bases: 14. For the CDR3, the DNA is TGCAGTGCTAGGAAAGCACTAGCGGGAGGGCCAAGTCTCTACGAGCAGTACTTC. It is translated as CSARKALAGGPSLYEQYF.

This clonotype was seen a few times. The chain has TRBV7-8 and TRBJ2-7; D is perhaps TRBD1 (8 bases). The germline gives CDR1 SGHVS, CDR2 FQNEAQ. Trimming cost V 2 bases and J 2 bases, with 13 bases left between them. The length of the CDR3 is 15 residues. CDR3 protein: CASSLLTGGAYEQYF. The CDR3 bases are TGTGCCAGCAGCTTACTTACAGGGGGGGCCTACGAGCAGTACTTC.

The chain has TRBV6-2 or TRBV6-3 and TRBJ1-6, with 7 bases that match TRBD1. The CDR3 has 15 amino acids. Trimming removed 5 bases from V and 5 bases from J; junction bases left unmatched: 6. Per germline, CDR1 MNHEY and CDR2 SVGEGT. CDR3 region: CASSPRDSDNSPLHF. CDR3 nucleotide sequence: TGTGCCAGCAGTCCTCGGGACAGCGATAATTCACCCCTCCACTTT.

This clonotype came up a few times. The rearrangement uses TRBV15 and TRBJ2-7, with TRBD1 matching 12 bases. V was pared by 5 bases and J by 6 bases, with 5 bases of the junction left unmatched. The CDR3 spans 14 residues. Germline V gives CDR1 LNHNV, CDR2 YYDKDF (reference sequence). CDR3 in amino acids: CATSGTGGVGEQYF. CDR3 DNA: TGTGCCACCAGCGGGACAGGGGGCGTCGGCGAGCAGTACTTC.

The table lists this clonotype with a few counts. The chain employs TRBV6-4 and TRBJ2-1; 9 nucleotides agree with TRBD1. J lost 4 bases, V lost 5 bases, and 6 bases had no gene match. The CDR3 loop spans 15 amino acids. Per germline, CDR1 MRHNA and CDR2 SNTAGT. CDR3 amino acids: CASSRRTGVYNEQFF. The CDR3 DNA sequence: TGTGCCAGCAGTCGCAGGACAGGGGTGTACAATGAGCAGTTCTTC.

This clonotype was found a few times. The J gene is TRBJ2-7, the V gene TRBV9; 7 bases agree with TRBD2. The germline CDR1 and CDR2 sequences are SGDLS and YYNGEE. V dropped 0 bases and J dropped 3; count of bases not matched to a gene: 9. The CDR3 runs 16 residues. CDR3 bases: TGTGCCAGCAGCGTAGGAGGCGGGGGAGACTTCTACGAGCAGTACTTC. Encoded protein: CASSVGGGGDFYEQYF. The full variable domain, in which reference TRBV9 and TRBJ2-7 provide the parts outside the CDR3, is DSGVTQTPKHLITATGQRVTLRCSPRSGDLSVYWYQQSLDQGLQFLIQYYNGEERAKGNILERFSAQQFPDLHSELNLSSLELGDSALYFCASSVGGGGDFYEQYFGPGTRLTVT.

The rearrangement links TRBV30 to TRBJ2-7, with unresolved D. The germline gives CDR1 GTSNPN, CDR2 SVGIG (reference sequence). CDR3 length: 14 amino acids. Trimming removed 0 bases from V and 0 bases from J, with 9 bases in between. The chain's CDR3 is CAWSVLRSSYEQYF. DNA for the CDR3: TGTGCCTGGAGTGTACTCAGGAGCTCCTACGAGCAGTACTTC. The full variable domain, rest sourced from reference TRBV30 and TRBJ2-7, is SQTIHQWPATLVQPVGSPLSLECTVEGTSNPNLYWYRQAAGRGLQLLFYSVGIGQISSEVPQNLSASRPQDRQFILSSKKLLLSDSGFYLCAWSVLRSSYEQYFGPGTRLTVT.

The V and J genes are TRBV5-1 and TRBJ2-7; 10 bases match TRBD1. This CDR3 region has 16 residues. Germline V gene sequence: CDR1 SGHRS, CDR2 YFSETQ. J gave up 5 bases and V 2 bases, and 10 bases lay outside the gene matches. DNA for the CDR3: TGCGCCAGCAGCTTAACTTCCGGGACAGGGGCCGACGAGCAGTACTTC. It yields the protein CASSLTSGTGADEQYF.

This clonotype was counted between two and nine times. The rearrangement uses TRBV20-1 and TRBJ2-1; D might be TRBD2 (5 bases). Germline values: CDR1 DFQATT, CDR2 SNEGSKA (reference sequence). The ends were cut back, 0 bases at V and 0 bases at J, with 15 bases in the middle. The CDR3 totals 17 residues. In DNA form, the CDR3 reads TGCAGTGCTAGAGATAGTATTAGCGCCGACTCCTACAATGAGCAGTTCTTC. Its translation: CSARDSISADSYNEQFF.

This CDR3 is CASSEEGYEQYF. CDR3 DNA sequence: TGTGCCAGCAGTGAGGAAGGCTACGAGCAGTACTTC. The rearrangement uses TRBV25-1 and TRBJ2-7, with D unresolved. V was trimmed by 3 bases and J by 3 bases, leaving 6 bases between them. This CDR3 comprises 12 residues. Germline V gene data show CDR1 as MGHDK and CDR2 as SYGVNS.

This clonotype was seen ten or more times. The chain recombines TRBV12-3 or TRBV12-4 with TRBJ2-3, with D unclear. Trimming stripped 6 bases from V and 0 bases from J, with 10 bases between. The CDR3 is made up of 14 amino acids. The CDR3 coding sequence is TGTGCCAGCAGAGGGTCGACAAGCACAGATACGCAGTATTTT. Translation gives CASRGSTSTDTQYF.

J is TRBJ2-5 and V is TRBV20-1; 8 nucleotides align to TRBD2. Germline-derived CDR1 and CDR2 are DFQATT and SNEGSKA (reference sequence). Unmatched junction bases numbered 3, after V lost 1 base and J lost 2 bases. The CDR3 spans 14 residues. DNA of the CDR3: TGCAGTGCTAGAGTCGGGGGGGGGCAAGAGACCCAGTACTTC. Its translation is CSARVGGGQETQYF.

This clonotype was observed a few times. The chain links TRBV7-9 to TRBJ1-1, with 8 bases that match TRBD1. Germline V gene sequence: CDR1 SEHNR, CDR2 FQNEAQ (reference sequence). With V trimmed by 5 bases and J by 1 base, 6 bases remained unmatched. The CDR3 covers 15 residues. CDR3 region: CASSARTGRNTEAFF. In nucleotides, the CDR3 is TGTGCCAGCAGCGCCCGGACAGGGAGGAACACTGAAGCTTTCTTT.

The genes are TRBV6-5 and TRBJ2-2; D may be TRBD2 (6 bases). The CDR3 totals 13 residues. Germline V gene sequence: CDR1 MNHEY, CDR2 SVGAGI. V dropped 8 bases and J dropped 4 bases, with 11 bases sitting between them. The CDR3 sequence is CASWRVGTGELFF. CDR3 DNA sequence: TGTGCCAGCTGGAGGGTGGGCACCGGGGAGCTGTTTTTT.

This clonotype was detected a few times. The gene calls are TRBV11-3 and TRBJ2-7; D is undetermined. From germline, CDR1 is SGHNT and CDR2 YENEEA. V was clipped by 1 base and J by 2 bases, with 9 bases between them. The CDR3 extends over 14 amino acids. The CDR3 reads CASSLGGITYEQYF. CDR3 nucleotide sequence: TGTGCCAGCAGCTTAGGTGGGATCACCTACGAGCAGTACTTC.

Ten or more counts support this clonotype. V gene TRBV7-6 combines with J gene TRBJ2-1; 10 bases line up with TRBD2. The ends lost 3 bases at V and 3 bases at J; junction bases unmatched: 2. The CDR3 sequence is 15 residues long. CDR1 is SGHVS, CDR2 FNYEAQ, per germline. The CDR3 reads CASSFLAGDYNEQFF. Written as DNA, the CDR3 is TGTGCCAGCAGCTTTCTAGCGGGAGACTACAATGAGCAGTTCTTC.

This chain links TRBV7-2 with TRBJ2-1, with TRBD2 matching 7 bases. J gave up 9 bases and V 1 base, and 21 bases lay outside the gene matches. The CDR3 runs 19 residues. Germline V gene lookup returns CDR1 SGHTA and CDR2 FQGNSA. The CDR3 DNA reads TGTGCCAGCAGCTTAGGGGGGGGTGAACTAGCGCCCCGGTGGTCTGAGCAGTTCTTC. It codes for CASSLGGGELAPRWSEQFF. The full variable domain, completed using reference TRBV7-2 and TRBJ2-1, is GAGVSQSPSNKVTEKGKDVELRCDPISGHTALYWYRQSLGQGLEFLIYFQGNSAPDKSGLPSDRFSAERTGGSVSTLTIQRTQQEDSAVYLCASSLGGGELAPRWSEQFFGPGTRLTVL.

The sample holds many counts of this clonotype. The gene calls are TRBV30 and TRBJ2-3, with D possibly being TRBD2 (5 bases). Trimming stripped 2 bases from V and 6 bases from J, with 12 bases between. The CDR3 is 13 residues long. Germline CDR1 GTSNPN, CDR2 SVGIG (reference sequence). The CDR3 loop is CAWSLGSSDTQYF. CDR3 coding DNA: TGTGCCTGGAGTCTTGGGAGCTCCGATACGCAGTATTTT.